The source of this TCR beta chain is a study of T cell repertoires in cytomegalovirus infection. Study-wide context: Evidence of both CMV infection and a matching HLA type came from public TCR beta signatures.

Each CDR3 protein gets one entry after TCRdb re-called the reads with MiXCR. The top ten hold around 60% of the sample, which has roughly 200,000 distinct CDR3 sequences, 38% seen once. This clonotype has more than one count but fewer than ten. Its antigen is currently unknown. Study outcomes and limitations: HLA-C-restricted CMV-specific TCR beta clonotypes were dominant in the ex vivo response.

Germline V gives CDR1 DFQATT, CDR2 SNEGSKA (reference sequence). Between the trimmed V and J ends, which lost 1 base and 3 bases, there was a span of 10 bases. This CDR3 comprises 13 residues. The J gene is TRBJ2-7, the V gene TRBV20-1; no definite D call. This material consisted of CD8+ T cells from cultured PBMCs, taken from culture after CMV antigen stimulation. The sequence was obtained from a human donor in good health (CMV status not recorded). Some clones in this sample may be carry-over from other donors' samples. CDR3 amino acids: CSARGSRIYEQYF. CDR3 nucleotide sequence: TGCAGTGCTAGAGGCTCGCGGATCTACGAGCAGTACTTC.